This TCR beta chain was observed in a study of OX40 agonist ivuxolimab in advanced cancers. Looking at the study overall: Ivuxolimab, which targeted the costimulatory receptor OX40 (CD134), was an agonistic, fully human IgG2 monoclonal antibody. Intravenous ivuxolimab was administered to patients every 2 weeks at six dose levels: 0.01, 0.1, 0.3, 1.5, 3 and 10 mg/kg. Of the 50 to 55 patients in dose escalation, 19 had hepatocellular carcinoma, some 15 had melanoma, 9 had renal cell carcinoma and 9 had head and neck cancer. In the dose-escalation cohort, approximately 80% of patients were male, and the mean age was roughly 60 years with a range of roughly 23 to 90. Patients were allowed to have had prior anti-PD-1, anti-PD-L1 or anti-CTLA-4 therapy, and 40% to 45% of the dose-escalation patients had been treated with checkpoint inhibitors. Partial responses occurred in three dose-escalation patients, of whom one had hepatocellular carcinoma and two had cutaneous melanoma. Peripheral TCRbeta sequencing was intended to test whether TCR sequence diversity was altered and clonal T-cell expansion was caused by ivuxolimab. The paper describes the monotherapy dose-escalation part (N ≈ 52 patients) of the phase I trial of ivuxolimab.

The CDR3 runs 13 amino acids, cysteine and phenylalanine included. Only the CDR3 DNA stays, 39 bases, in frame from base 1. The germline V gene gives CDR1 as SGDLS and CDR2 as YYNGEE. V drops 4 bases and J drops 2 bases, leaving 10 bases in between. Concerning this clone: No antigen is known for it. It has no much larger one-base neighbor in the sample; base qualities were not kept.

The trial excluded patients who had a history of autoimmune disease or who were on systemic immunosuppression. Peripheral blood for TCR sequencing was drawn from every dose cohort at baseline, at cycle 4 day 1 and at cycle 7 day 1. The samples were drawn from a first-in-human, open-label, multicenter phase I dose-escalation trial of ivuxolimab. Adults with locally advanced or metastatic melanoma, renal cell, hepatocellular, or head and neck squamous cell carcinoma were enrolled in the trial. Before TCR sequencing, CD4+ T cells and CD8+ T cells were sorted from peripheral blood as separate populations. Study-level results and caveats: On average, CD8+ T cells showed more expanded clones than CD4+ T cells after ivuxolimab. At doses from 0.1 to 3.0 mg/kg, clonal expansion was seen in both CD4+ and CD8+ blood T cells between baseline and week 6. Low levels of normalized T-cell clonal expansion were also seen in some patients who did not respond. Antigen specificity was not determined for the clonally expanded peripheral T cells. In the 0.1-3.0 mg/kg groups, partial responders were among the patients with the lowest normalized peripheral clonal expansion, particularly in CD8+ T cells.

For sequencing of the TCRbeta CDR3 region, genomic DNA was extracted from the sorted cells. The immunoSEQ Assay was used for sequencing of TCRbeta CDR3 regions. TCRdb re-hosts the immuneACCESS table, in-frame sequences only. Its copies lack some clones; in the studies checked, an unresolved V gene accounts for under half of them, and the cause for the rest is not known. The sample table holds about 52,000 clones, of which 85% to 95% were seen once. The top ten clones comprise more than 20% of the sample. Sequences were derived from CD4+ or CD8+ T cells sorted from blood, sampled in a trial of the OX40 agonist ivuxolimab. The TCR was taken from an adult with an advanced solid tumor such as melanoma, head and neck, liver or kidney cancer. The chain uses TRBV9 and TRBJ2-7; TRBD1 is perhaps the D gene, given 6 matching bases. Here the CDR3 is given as CASSTGTTYEQYF. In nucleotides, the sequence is TGTGCCAGCAGCACAGGGACAACCTACGAGCAGTACTTC.